The T cell receptor beta chain under discussion was sequenced for a study of response to subunit inactivated influenza vaccine. This clonotype was recorded a few times. Germline V gene sequence: CDR1 KGHSH, CDR2 LQKENI. The ends were cut back, 0 bases at V and 10 bases at J, with 12 bases in the middle. This CDR3 is built from 13 residues. TCRdb ran MiXCR on the RT-PCR reads and lists one entry per CDR3 protein. The sample lists a few hundred thousand distinct CDR3 sequences; approximately 14% were seen once. The input for sequencing was PBMCs from blood, taken approximately 12 days after vaccination. This clonotype was obtained from a man aged 50 or older who received an inactivated influenza vaccine. The chain uses TRBV18 and TRBJ1-1, with D hard to call. DNA for the CDR3: TGTGCCAGCTCACCACCGATGTCGGTGGGAGCTTTCTTT. Its translation: CASSPPMSVGAFF.